This T cell receptor (beta chain) was documented in a study of blood T cell repertoires in COVID-19. Study at large: Acute-phase and convalescent COVID-19 samples originated in the United States, Italy and Spain.

Looked up from germline, CDR1 is KGHSH and CDR2 is LQKENI. CDR3 length: 16 amino acids. Trimming removed 2 bases from V and 4 bases from J, with 17 bases in between. Generated by immunoSEQ multiplex PCR, the TCRdb table keeps only in-frame clones and is missing some. The sample consists of some 320,000 clones, around 90% of them appearing once. All enrollees were roughly 18 to 95 years old and from 25 or so US areas. Symptom resolution, clearance, or two negative PCRs marked the recovered donors of Cohort 3. What was sequenced was PBMCs or T cells enriched from blood (not recorded which). The J gene is TRBJ1-1, the V gene TRBV18; D possibly corresponds to TRBD1 (5 bases). This clonotype originated in a man aged 60 to 75 who had recovered from COVID-19. CDR3 nucleotides: TGTGCCAGCTCACCATACCGGGCTGGGGGGGGCACTGAAGCTTTCTTT. This gives the protein CASSPYRAGGGTEAFF.